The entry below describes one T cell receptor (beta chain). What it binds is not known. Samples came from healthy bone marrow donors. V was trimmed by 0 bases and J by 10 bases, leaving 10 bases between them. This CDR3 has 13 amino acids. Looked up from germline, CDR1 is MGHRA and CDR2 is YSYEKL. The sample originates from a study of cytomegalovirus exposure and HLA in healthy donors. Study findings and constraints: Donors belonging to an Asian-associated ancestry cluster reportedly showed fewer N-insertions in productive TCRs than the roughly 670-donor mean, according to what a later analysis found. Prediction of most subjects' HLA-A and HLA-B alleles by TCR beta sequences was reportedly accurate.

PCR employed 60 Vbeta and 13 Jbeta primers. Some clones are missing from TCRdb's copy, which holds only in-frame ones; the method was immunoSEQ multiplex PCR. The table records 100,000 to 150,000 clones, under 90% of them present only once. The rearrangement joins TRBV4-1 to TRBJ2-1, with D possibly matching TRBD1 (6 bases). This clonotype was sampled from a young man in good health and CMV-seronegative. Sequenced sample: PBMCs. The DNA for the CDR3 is TGCGCCAGCAGCCAAGAAAGGGGGTACGAGCAGTTCTTC. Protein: CASSQERGYEQFF.